This T cell receptor beta chain is drawn from a study of T cells in tuberculosis. Study-level background: CD1B tetramers identified T cells specific for mycobacterial lipid GMM.

Findings of the study overall: Low-affinity CD1B-GMM tetramer-binding T cells may have been missed.

Assay: immunoSEQ multiplex PCR; the TCRdb copy retains only in-frame clones and omits some. The data hold around 50,000 clones, with roughly 88% observed a single time. V shed 1 base, J shed 5 bases, and the junction held 5 bases outside the gene matches. CDR1 and CDR2 (germline): LGHNA, YNFKEQ. The CDR3 spans 16 residues. Thawed, overnight-rested PBMC were stained with GMM-loaded CD1B tetramer, viability dye and anti-CD3, then sorted. The lipid loaded on the CD1B tetramers was C32 glucose monomycolate from Rhodococcus equi. PBMC for tetramer sorting were first depleted of CD14-expressing monocytes. Tetramer-negative cells, about 97,000 per donor, were also sorted.

The TCR originated in an adult woman with latent tuberculosis. The sequencing sample was made of CD1b-GMM tetramer-negative cells sorted from PBMCs. This sequence joins TRBV4-2 and TRBJ2-2; 9 bases fit TRBD1. The CDR3 loop is CASSQGTGEGTGELFF. For the CDR3, the DNA is TGTGCCAGCAGCCAAGGGACAGGGGAGGGTACCGGGGAGCTGTTTTTT.